This entry describes one T cell receptor (beta chain). Its antigen is not known. At one end, the junction sequence differs from germline, possibly due to a read error. TCRdb redid the calling of the 5' RACE reads with MiXCR, one entry per CDR3 protein. The repertoire holds some 350,000 distinct CDR3 sequences, with around 4.1% as singletons. The data were taken from a study of T cells after yellow fever vaccination. General observations from the study: Weaker, the secondary response had a peak occurring faster, on day 5 versus 15.

The CDR3 loop spans 15 amino acids. The germline V gene encodes CDR1 SGHKS and CDR2 YYEKEE (reference sequence). The starting material was PBMCs, obtained 5 days after the yellow fever booster vaccination. The chain uses TRBV5-5 and TRBJ2-3; D ambiguous. The TCR originated in a man aged 18 to 35 who received the YFV17D yellow fever vaccine. This CDR3 is CSSSSLLRTADTQYF. The CDR3 nucleotides read TGTTCCAGCAGCTCCTTACTCCGAACGGCAGATACGCAGTATTTT.